This T cell receptor (beta chain) was documented in a study of STAT3 mutations in large granular lymphocyte leukemia. Trimming cost V 3 bases and J 2 bases; bases outside gene matches: 5. CDR1 is GTSNPN, CDR2 SVGIG, per germline (reference sequence). The CDR3 is 14 amino acids. Points from the study as a whole: All newly emerging clones after therapy were STAT3 wild type. In T-cell large granular lymphocyte leukemia, about half of patients showed multiple immunodominant subclonotypes.

Assay: immunoSEQ multiplex PCR; the TCRdb copy retains only in-frame clones and omits some. This table holds around 3,700 clones, roughly 82% found once. Note on this clone: The antigen is undetermined.

Sequenced sample: peripheral blood mononuclear cells. The J gene is TRBJ1-1, the V gene TRBV30; 8 nucleotides agree with TRBD1. The origin of this receptor is a boy between 10 and 17 years old with T-cell large granular lymphocyte leukemia. Some clones in this sample may be carry-over from other donors' samples. In DNA, the CDR3 is TGTGCCTGGAGGTCTGGACAGGGTAACACTGAAGCTTTCTTT. This gives the protein CAWRSGQGNTEAFF.